The 3 T cell receptor beta chains listed next were all sequenced from one sample in a study of blood T cell repertoires in COVID-19. Some clones are missing from TCRdb's copy, which holds only in-frame ones; the method was immunoSEQ multiplex PCR. The table lists 350,000 or so clones, 87% of them singletons. The sample comprised peripheral blood. Every receptor here comes from a woman in her 30s with COVID-19, enrolled during active disease.

The chain couples TRBV9 to TRBJ2-1; D might be TRBD2 (6 bases). CDR1 and CDR2 (germline): SGDLS, YYNGEE. The ends were cut back, 0 bases at V and 0 bases at J, with 13 bases in the middle. The CDR3 contains 17 residues. The CDR3, as DNA: TGTGCCAGCAGCGTAGGGGTTAGCGGCCGCTCCTACAATGAGCAGTTCTTC. Translated, it gives CASSVGVSGRSYNEQFF.

This chain uses TRBV5-1 with TRBJ2-1; D is uncertain. The germline V gene has CDR1 SGHRS and CDR2 YFSETQ. Trimming shortened V by 1 base and J by 5 bases, and 7 bases separated the two germline ends. CDR3 length: 13 residues. CDR3 bases: TGCGCCAGCAGCTTGACAGCAGACAATGAGCAGTTCTTC. Its translation: CASSLTADNEQFF.

J is TRBJ2-7 and V is TRBV6-5, with D unclear. CDR1 and CDR2 (germline): MNHEY, SVGAGI. This CDR3 is 11 amino acids long. The ends were cut back, 11 bases at V and 4 bases at J, with 12 bases in the middle. CDR3 coding DNA: TGTGCCGCCACCGTGGCTTACGAGCAGTACTTC. This translates into CAATVAYEQYF.